A selection of T cell receptor beta chains follows, all from one sample in a study of T cell repertoires in cytomegalovirus infection. TCRdb analysed the reads with MiXCR anew, one entry per CDR3 protein. The data hold 110,000 or so distinct CDR3 sequences, with around 31% observed a single time. These TCRs are of unknown antigen specificity. Sample: CD8+ T cells from cultured PBMCs, taken from culture after CMV antigen stimulation. These receptors all come from a human donor in good health (CMV status not recorded). Some clones in this sample may be carry-over from other donors' samples. Each CDR3 is given with its conserved first and last residue. Fields, in order: CDR3 length, V gene, J gene, D gene, CDR3 protein. A D gene is named only where the DNA matches it firmly.

CDR3 length: 16; V gene: TRBV11-2; J gene: TRBJ1-4; D gene: -; CDR3 protein: CASSGEGFATNEKLFF
CDR3 length: 15; V gene: TRBV4-1; J gene: TRBJ2-5; D gene: TRBD1; CDR3 protein: CASSQGTGGEETQYF
CDR3 length: 16; V gene: TRBV20-1; J gene: TRBJ2-7; D gene: -; CDR3 protein: CSARDSSPDGSYEQYF
CDR3 length: 15; V gene: TRBV7-6; J gene: TRBJ2-2; D gene: TRBD1; CDR3 protein: CASSSWDSPPGELFF
CDR3 length: 14; V gene: TRBV6-1; J gene: TRBJ2-1; D gene: -; CDR3 protein: CASIFRDTYNEQFF
CDR3 length: 15; V gene: TRBV28; J gene: TRBJ2-3; D gene: -; CDR3 protein: CASSFTRGFTDTQYF
CDR3 length: 15; V gene: TRBV7-4; J gene: TRBJ2-3; D gene: TRBD2; CDR3 protein: CASSSLAGIADTQYF
CDR3 length: 15; V gene: TRBV5-5; J gene: TRBJ2-1; D gene: TRBD2; CDR3 protein: CASSLYSGGENEQFF
CDR3 length: 16; V gene: TRBV7-6; J gene: TRBJ1-1; D gene: -; CDR3 protein: CASSPSRAPDGTEAFF
CDR3 length: 19; V gene: TRBV13; J gene: TRBJ2-1; D gene: TRBD2; CDR3 protein: CASSLTASGGMSSYNEQFF
CDR3 length: 12; V gene: TRBV7-9; J gene: TRBJ1-2; D gene: -; CDR3 protein: CASSLDTYGYTF
CDR3 length: 15; V gene: TRBV25-1; J gene: TRBJ1-1; D gene: TRBD1; CDR3 protein: CASSELGDRATEAFF
CDR3 length: 12; V gene: TRBV19; J gene: TRBJ1-1; D gene: -; CDR3 protein: CASSTSGAEAFF
CDR3 length: 12; V gene: TRBV12-3/TRBV12-4; J gene: TRBJ2-3; D gene: -; CDR3 protein: CASSPDLGLEYF
CDR3 length: 18; V gene: TRBV4-1; J gene: TRBJ2-4; D gene: TRBD2; CDR3 protein: CASSYGLAVDLAKNIQYF
CDR3 length: 13; V gene: TRBV9; J gene: TRBJ1-2; D gene: -; CDR3 protein: CASREGYNYGYTF
CDR3 length: 14; V gene: TRBV12-3/TRBV12-4; J gene: TRBJ2-1; D gene: -; CDR3 protein: CASSPTSSYNEQFF
CDR3 length: 14; V gene: TRBV12-5; J gene: TRBJ1-1; D gene: -; CDR3 protein: CASGWGTLNTEAFF
CDR3 length: 14; V gene: TRBV7-6; J gene: TRBJ2-7; D gene: -; CDR3 protein: CASSLASGSYEQYF
CDR3 length: 15; V gene: TRBV7-9; J gene: TRBJ2-1; D gene: TRBD1; CDR3 protein: CASRGQGPPYNEQFF
CDR3 length: 18; V gene: TRBV24-1; J gene: TRBJ2-1; D gene: TRBD2; CDR3 protein: CATSDGLAGTHSYNEQFF
CDR3 length: 14; V gene: TRBV20-1; J gene: TRBJ1-2; D gene: -; CDR3 protein: CSARDPAPNYGYTF
CDR3 length: 15; V gene: TRBV19; J gene: TRBJ2-7; D gene: -; CDR3 protein: CASSINSGHLVEQYF
CDR3 length: 14; V gene: TRBV27; J gene: TRBJ2-3; D gene: TRBD2; CDR3 protein: CASRVAGSTDTQYF
CDR3 length: 14; V gene: TRBV29-1; J gene: TRBJ2-2; D gene: -; CDR3 protein: CSVEPATNTGELFF
CDR3 length: 16; V gene: TRBV4-2; J gene: TRBJ2-1; D gene: -; CDR3 protein: CASSPETGWGINEQFF